These 20 T cell receptor beta chains came from one sample sequenced in a study of T cells in Graves' hyperthyroidism and ophthalmopathy. Authors of the study amplified TCR beta CDR3 regions from RNA transcripts. Initially, a first-round RT-PCR of the TCR CDR3 employed the HTBI primer set. TCRdb ran MiXCR on the multiplex PCR reads and lists one entry per CDR3 protein. The data show about 840,000 distinct CDR3 sequences, with 38% seen just once and 7.5% to 9.5% held by the top ten. Sequenced material: blood. The source of these receptors is a man between 18 and 29 years old with Graves' hyperthyroidism.

CDR3 sequence: CSASQQGMRSPLHF. The CDR3 DNA follows: TGCAGTGCCAGCCAACAGGGGATGCGTTCACCCCTCCACTTT. The chain recombines TRBV20-1 with TRBJ1-6; 7 bases map to TRBD1. The junction had 11 bases not matched to a gene; V was cut back by 6 bases and J by 9 bases. CDR1 is DFQATT and CDR2 is SNEGSKA in the germline V gene (reference sequence). The CDR3 consists of 14 residues.

The rearrangement joins TRBV20-1 to TRBJ1-1; D perhaps matches TRBD1 (5 bases). Germline CDR1 and CDR2: DFQATT and SNEGSKA (reference sequence). This CDR3 region has 14 residues. Trimming stripped 0 bases from V and 2 bases from J, with 10 bases between. Written as DNA, the CDR3 is TGCAGTGCTAGAGATAGACAGTCAAACACTGAAGCTTTCTTT. It translates to CSARDRQSNTEAFF.

This clonotype was seen a few times. The chain carries TRBV7-2 and TRBJ2-7; 9 bases line up with TRBD2. The CDR3 is made up of 15 amino acids. With 7 bases clipped from V and 4 bases from J, the junction kept 11 bases outside the gene matches. CDR1 and CDR2 from the germline V gene are SGHTA and FQGNSA. The CDR3 region has the DNA TGTGCCAGCACCCGTGGCCCTAGCGGGACATACGAGCAGTACTTC. Protein sequence: CASTRGPSGTYEQYF. The full variable domain, in which reference TRBV7-2 and TRBJ2-7 provide the parts outside the CDR3, is GAGVSQSPSNKVTEKGKDVELRCDPISGHTALYWYRQSLGQGLEFLIYFQGNSAPDKSGLPSDRFSAERTGGSVSTLTIQRTQQEDSAVYLCASTRGPSGTYEQYFGPGTRLTVT.

The chain uses TRBV7-9 and TRBJ2-5; 10 positions agree with TRBD2. CDR3 length equals 16 residues. Germline CDR1 and CDR2: SEHNR and FQNEAQ (reference sequence). V lost 2 bases and J lost 0; bases outside the gene matches: 3. CDR3: CASSLPTSGDQETQYF. For the CDR3, the DNA is TGTGCCAGCAGCTTACCCACTAGCGGGGACCAAGAGACCCAGTACTTC.

This clonotype appeared many times. The chain combines TRBV9 with TRBJ2-7, with a tentative D call TRBD1 (5 bases). CDR1 and CDR2 from the germline V gene are SGDLS and YYNGEE. The V end was cut by 2 bases, the J end by 1 base, with 7 bases between. The CDR3 is 13 residues long. CDR3 protein: CASSVAGSYEQYF. The CDR3 DNA follows: TGTGCCAGCAGCGTTGCAGGGTCCTACGAGCAGTACTTC.

This clonotype has only a few counts. The rearrangement joins TRBV5-5 to TRBJ2-7; D is ambiguous. Trimming removed 4 bases at V and 5 bases at J, with 16 bases between. The V gene's germline CDR1 is SGHKS and CDR2 YYEKEE (reference sequence). This CDR3 comprises 14 residues. The DNA for the CDR3 is TGTGCCAGCAGCATGGCTTCGGGCCACCACGAGCAGTACTTC. It yields the protein CASSMASGHHEQYF. Supplemented by reference TRBV5-5 and TRBJ2-7, the full variable domain reads DAGVTQSPTHLIKTRGQQVTLRCSPISGHKSVSWYQQVLGQGPQFIFQYYEKEERGRGNFPDRFSARQFPNYSSELNVNALLLGDSALYLCASSMASGHHEQYFGPGTRLTVT.

V usage is TRBV19 and J usage is TRBJ1-2; 9 positions match TRBD1. This CDR3 spans 14 amino acids. CDR1 and CDR2 from the germline V gene are LNHDA and SQIVND (reference sequence). With 7 bases clipped from V and 5 bases from J, the junction kept 8 bases outside the gene matches. The CDR3 region has the DNA TGTGCCAGTACCCCGGGGGACAGGGCTTATGGCTACACCTTC. Protein product: CASTPGDRAYGYTF.

About this clonotype itself: An end of the junction does not agree with germline; a read error may underlie this. The gene calls are TRBV10-3 and TRBJ2-2; D might be TRBD1 or TRBD2, each matching 5 bases. CDR1 and CDR2 from the germline V gene are ENHRY and SYGVKD. This CDR3 comprises 14 residues. The CDR3: CASSYLGETGELFF. In nucleotides, the CDR3 is TGTGCCAGCAGTTACTTAGGGGAGACCGGGGAGCTGTTTTTT.

This clonotype occurred many times. The chain recombines TRBV7-9 with TRBJ2-5, with D hard to call. Germline V lookup: CDR1 SEHNR, CDR2 FQNEAQ (reference sequence). Trimming cost V 1 base and J 4 bases, with 7 bases left between them. CDR3 length: 13 residues. CDR3 loop: CASSLDSPETQYF. The CDR3 nucleotides read TGTGCCAGCAGCTTAGACAGCCCAGAGACCCAGTACTTC.

The rearrangement links TRBV7-2 to TRBJ1-1; 7 positions match TRBD1. The trim removed 5 bases at V and 1 base at J, leaving 7 bases unmatched. The CDR3 covers 15 residues. The germline V gene encodes CDR1 SGHTA and CDR2 FQGNSA. The CDR3 reads CASSPGQRKNTEAFF. CDR3 nucleotides: TGTGCCAGCAGCCCGGGACAGAGAAAGAACACTGAAGCTTTCTTT. Together with reference TRBV7-2 and TRBJ1-1, the CDR3 gives the full variable domain: GAGVSQSPSNKVTEKGKDVELRCDPISGHTALYWYRQSLGQGLEFLIYFQGNSAPDKSGLPSDRFSAERTGGSVSTLTIQRTQQEDSAVYLCASSPGQRKNTEAFFGQGTRLTVV.

The chain couples TRBV7-2 to TRBJ2-7, with TRBD1 identical over 11 bases. The end of the DNA aligns better with TRBJ2-1, so the J call may be wrong. Germline V gene lookup returns CDR1 SGHTA and CDR2 FQGNSA. This CDR3 is 16 amino acids long. The CDR3 here is CASSLGRTGGRNEQFF. CDR3 nucleotide sequence: TGTGCCAGCAGCTTAGGGAGGACAGGGGGCCGCAATGAGCAGTTCTTC.

V usage is TRBV6-5 and J usage is TRBJ1-3; D gene uncertain. The CDR3 is made up of 12 amino acids. V was cut by 5 bases and J by 7 bases, with 9 bases left in between. The germline V gene encodes CDR1 MNHEY and CDR2 SVGAGI. CDR3: CASSPQENTIYF. CDR3 DNA: TGTGCCAGCAGTCCGCAGGAGAACACCATATATTTT.

This clonotype was counted many times. The chain employs TRBV19 and TRBJ2-7; D is uncertain. Per germline, CDR1 LNHDA and CDR2 SQIVND (reference sequence). The CDR3 has 11 amino acids. V lost 10 bases and J lost 4, with 11 bases in between. CDR3 amino acids: CATSDLYEQYF. The DNA for the CDR3 is TGTGCCACCAGCGACCTTTACGAGCAGTACTTC. The whole variable domain, filled in from reference TRBV19 and TRBJ2-7, reads DGGITQSPKYLFRKEGQNVTLSCEQNLNHDAMYWYRQDPGQGLRLIYYSQIVNDFQKGDIAEGYSVSREKKESFPLTVTSAQKNPTAFYLCATSDLYEQYFGPGTRLTVT.

The CDR3 DNA follows: TGTGCCATCAGTGACGGGACAGAGCAGTACTTC. As protein: CAISDGTEQYF. The gene calls are TRBV10-3 and TRBJ2-7; D might be TRBD1 (6 bases). Germline V lookup: CDR1 ENHRY, CDR2 SYGVKD. V gave up 3 bases and J gave up 7 bases, with 7 bases separating them. This CDR3 comprises 11 residues.

Concerning this clonotype: A much bigger clone sits one base away, suggesting this may be a read error. The chain has TRBV7-2 and TRBJ1-3; the D is unclear. Germline values: CDR1 SGHTA, CDR2 FQGNSA. The CDR3 totals 16 residues. Trimming shortened V by 3 bases and J by 3 bases, and 15 bases separated the two germline ends. CDR3 bases: TGTGCCAGCAGCTTCGGACTAGCGGGATATGGAAACACCATATATTTT. Translating gives CASSFGLAGYGNTIYF.

This chain uses TRBV19 with TRBJ2-2; TRBD1 might be the D (5 bases). This CDR3 region has 13 residues. The germline CDR1 and CDR2 sequences are LNHDA and SQIVND (reference sequence). V lost 2 bases, J lost 6 bases, and 7 bases lay in between. The CDR3, as DNA: TGTGCCAGTAGTATACAGGGCCCCGGGGAGCTGTTTTTT. It is translated as CASSIQGPGELFF.

The gene calls are TRBV12-3 or TRBV12-4 and TRBJ1-2; 7 bases line up with TRBD1. The junction had 14 bases not matched to a gene; V was cut back by 4 bases and J by 9 bases. The CDR3 has 15 residues. The CDR3 region has the DNA TGTGCCAGCAGTTACGCAACCGGGACAGTGGATCGCTACACCTTC. Its protein product is CASSYATGTVDRYTF.

The chain is built from TRBV5-6 and TRBJ2-7, with D possibly being TRBD1 (6 bases). Germline CDR1 and CDR2: SGHDT and YYEEEE. Trimming took off 3 bases at V and 3 bases at J, with 13 bases between the two ends. This CDR3 has 14 residues. For the CDR3, the DNA is TGTGCCAGCAGCTCTCAGGACAGCAACTACGAGCAGTACTTC. This gives the protein CASSSQDSNYEQYF.

Ten or more counts support this clonotype. This chain uses TRBV2 with TRBJ1-6; D uncertain. The CDR3 runs 13 residues. Per germline, CDR1 SNHLY and CDR2 FYNNEI. Trimming took 4 bases from V and 10 from J, leaving 11 bases between them. The CDR3 loop reads CASSVGMPSPLHF. The CDR3 DNA follows: TGTGCCAGCAGTGTCGGCATGCCATCACCCCTCCACTTT.

This clonotype has ten or more counts. The rearrangement links TRBV10-3 to TRBJ2-5; the match to TRBD2 covers 9 bases. The trim removed 0 bases at V and 3 bases at J, leaving 11 bases unmatched. The CDR3 consists of 18 residues. From germline, CDR1 is ENHRY and CDR2 SYGVKD. The CDR3 spells CAISESRSETSGKETQYF. CDR3 in DNA: TGTGCCATCAGTGAGTCGAGGTCAGAGACTAGCGGTAAAGAGACCCAGTACTTC.